The 14 T cell receptor beta chains below all came from one sample that was sequenced in a study of cytomegalovirus exposure and HLA in healthy donors. PCR amplification relied on 60 Vbeta primers (plus 13 Jbeta primers). The table came from immunoSEQ multiplex PCR; TCRdb's copy has only in-frame clones and leaves some out. Here the sample spans approximately 89,000 clones, approximately 80% being singletons. What was sequenced was PBMCs. The source of these receptors is a man under 40 in good health and CMV-seronegative.

This sequence joins TRBV28 and TRBJ1-5; no definite D call. The V and J ends lost 3 bases and 4 bases respectively, with 4 bases between them. Per the germline V gene, CDR1 is MDHEN and CDR2 is SYDVKM. The CDR3 has 12 amino acids. This CDR3 is CASSFSNQPQHF. The CDR3 bases are TGTGCCAGCAGTTTCTCTAATCAGCCCCAGCATTTT.

This clone was counted a few times. V is TRBV7-2 and J is TRBJ1-2; D not resolved. This CDR3 has 14 residues. The germline V gene encodes CDR1 SGHTA and CDR2 FQGNSA. The V gene lost 2 bases and the J gene lost 3 bases, with 10 bases spanning the gap. The chain's CDR3 is CASSLPEDHYGYTF. CDR3 sequence (DNA): TGTGCCAGCAGCTTACCGGAGGACCACTATGGCTACACCTTC.

V is TRBV6-5 and J is TRBJ1-4; 8 bases match TRBD1. J gave up 4 bases and V 5 bases, and 3 bases lay outside the gene matches. CDR1 and CDR2 from the germline V gene are MNHEY and SVGAGI. The CDR3 loop spans 14 amino acids. The CDR3 protein is CASSDDRGNEKLFF. The CDR3 nucleotides are TGTGCCAGCAGTGATGACAGGGGTAATGAAAAACTGTTTTTT.

The chain carries TRBV15 and TRBJ1-2; 10 bases map to TRBD1. Looked up from germline, CDR1 is LNHNV and CDR2 is YYDKDF (reference sequence). The V gene end was trimmed by 3 bases and the J gene end by 7 bases; junction bases not matched to a gene: 2. The CDR3 runs to 13 residues. The DNA for the CDR3 is TGTGCCACCAGCAGTCGGACAGGGGGTGGCTACACCTTC. Protein product: CATSSRTGGGYTF.

The chain has TRBV27 and TRBJ1-5; no clear D. The CDR3 runs to 14 residues. Germline V CDR1 and CDR2: MNHEY, SMNVEV (reference sequence). V was cut by 1 base and J by 2 bases, with 6 bases left in between. Here the CDR3 reads CASSLYPGNQPQHF. The CDR3 DNA reads TGTGCCAGCAGTTTATATCCGGGCAATCAGCCCCAGCATTTT.

The chain carries TRBV7-9 and TRBJ1-1; 10 bases are a match to TRBD1. V lost 5 bases to trimming and J lost 3 bases; unmatched junction nucleotides: 12. Germline assignment: CDR1 SEHNR and CDR2 FQNEAQ (reference sequence). The CDR3 totals 17 residues. DNA for the CDR3: TGTGCCAGCAGCCCCCTGGGACAGGGGAAAAAGGACACTGAAGCTTTCTTT. It specifies CASSPLGQGKKDTEAFF.

The chain has TRBV19 and TRBJ1-2; perhaps TRBD1 as D (5 bases). The V end was cut by 4 bases, the J end by 8 bases, with 17 bases between. CDR1 LNHDA and CDR2 SQIVND come from the germline V gene (reference sequence). The CDR3 contains 14 residues. The CDR3 DNA sequence: TGTGCCAGTAGTAACTACCAGGGAATTAGCGGCTACACCTTC. This codes for CASSNYQGISGYTF.

The CDR3 region has the DNA TGTGCCAGCAGCTTACGACAGATCTCTGGGGCCAACGTCCTGACTTTC. Amino acid sequence: CASSLRQISGANVLTF. The chain has TRBV7-2 and TRBJ2-6, with D tentatively TRBD1 (5 bases). The CDR3 consists of 16 residues. Trimming removed 2 bases at V and 0 bases at J, with 8 bases between. CDR1 and CDR2 from the germline V gene are SGHTA and FQGNSA.

This clone was seen only a few times. The rearrangement links TRBV5-1 to TRBJ1-3; D remains unclear. CDR3 length: 15 residues. Between the trimmed V and J ends, which lost 3 bases and 0 bases, there was a span of 10 bases. CDR1 SGHRS and CDR2 YFSETQ come from the germline V gene. The CDR3 nucleotides read TGCGCCAGCAGCTCCTTCCCTTACTCTGGAAACACCATATATTTT. Translated: CASSSFPYSGNTIYF.

The V gene is TRBV6-5, the J gene TRBJ1-1; perhaps TRBD1 as D (6 bases). V was clipped by 2 bases and J by 0 bases, with 7 bases between them. The germline gives CDR1 MNHEY, CDR2 SVGAGI. CDR3 length: 14 amino acids. The CDR3 here is CASSYGTLNTEAFF. CDR3 nucleotides: TGTGCCAGCAGTTACGGGACACTGAACACTGAAGCTTTCTTT.

This clone was counted between two and nine times. CDR3 protein: CASSLDARNYGYTF. In DNA, the CDR3 is TGTGCCAGCAGCTTGGATGCTAGGAACTATGGCTACACCTTC. This chain uses TRBV5-4 with TRBJ1-2; no reliable D call. Germline CDR1 SGHNT, CDR2 YYREEE (reference sequence). The V gene lost 0 bases and the J gene lost 2 bases, with 8 bases spanning the gap. The CDR3 runs 14 residues.

The DNA for the CDR3 is TGTGCCAGCAGCTTGGTCGGGGAGAACTATGGCTACACCTTC. Amino acid sequence: CASSLVGENYGYTF. V is TRBV5-5 and J is TRBJ1-2; D not certain. V was shortened by 0 bases and J by 2 bases, with 8 bases between the two germline ends. Germline V CDR1 and CDR2: SGHKS, YYEKEE (reference sequence). The CDR3 loop spans 14 amino acids.

The chain recombines TRBV11-3 with TRBJ2-7, with D possibly being TRBD1 (6 bases). This CDR3 has 15 residues. V was pared by 0 bases and J by 5 bases, with 14 bases between. Germline V CDR1 and CDR2: SGHNT, YENEEA. The CDR3 nucleotides are TGTGCCAGCAGCTTAGAGGTTACAGGGATCGACGAGCAGTACTTC. Its protein product is CASSLEVTGIDEQYF.

Worth noting for this clone: The junction departs from the called germline gene at one end, perhaps through a read error. CDR3 DNA: TGCAGCGTTGAGAGCCGGGACATCTATCGCTACACCTTC. Its protein is CSVESRDIYRYTF. The chain employs TRBV29-1 and TRBJ1-2; TRBD1 is a possible D gene (6 bases). Germline-derived CDR1 and CDR2 are SQVTM and ANQGSEA. This CDR3 is built from 13 residues. The full variable domain, with the rest looked up from reference TRBV29-1 and TRBJ1-2, is SAVISQKPSRDICQRGTSLTIQCQVDSQVTMMFWYRQQPGQSLTLIATANQGSEATYESGFVIDKFPISRPNLTFSTLTVSNMSPEDSSIYLCSVESRDIYRYTFGSGTRLTVV.